Listed below are T cell receptor beta chains from one sample, sequenced in a study of blood T cell repertoires in COVID-19. Assay used: immunoSEQ multiplex PCR; TCRdb lists only in-frame clones, some missing. Of roughly 250,000 clones listed, around 88% were seen once; the top ten hold more than 0.95%. The sample taken for sequencing was PBMCs or T cells enriched from blood (not recorded which). The receptor set was obtained from a middle-aged woman with acute COVID-19. Each CDR3 is given without its conserved first and last residue. Each record gives: V gene, J gene, CDR3 protein.

V: TRBV5-1
J: TRBJ2-3
CDR3: ASAPLVLESTDTQY

V: TRBV11-2
J: TRBJ2-7
CDR3: ASSLEAGLLTYEQY

V: TRBV28
J: TRBJ2-7
CDR3: ASSSNYEQY

V: TRBV18
J: TRBJ2-2
CDR3: ASSPSRGGHTGELF

V: TRBV30
J: TRBJ1-1
CDR3: AWSVLWGARQGRAEAF

V: TRBV5-8
J: TRBJ1-2
CDR3: ASTRGQGSDYGYT

V: TRBV6-5
J: TRBJ1-3
CDR3: ASSFQGAGNTIY

V: TRBV24-1
J: TRBJ2-2
CDR3: ATSETGGWTGELF

V: TRBV19
J: TRBJ1-5
CDR3: ASRLGGPSNQPQH

V: TRBV27
J: TRBJ2-3
CDR3: ASSLGGGPSTDTQY

V: TRBV7-3
J: TRBJ1-1
CDR3: ASSSFSDTEAF

V: TRBV29-1
J: TRBJ2-2
CDR3: SVVIRGTNTGELF

V: TRBV19
J: TRBJ1-1
CDR3: ASSVTGGYGTEAF

V: TRBV27
J: TRBJ1-1
CDR3: ASSWTGGNTEAF

V: TRBV5-1
J: TRBJ1-2
CDR3: ASSFSDTRRGYT

V: TRBV27
J: TRBJ2-1
CDR3: ASSVNAGERYNEQF

V: TRBV28
J: TRBJ1-2
CDR3: ASSSARGRTQGYGYT

V: TRBV10-3
J: TRBJ1-3
CDR3: AISEYRGDSSGNTIY

V: TRBV28
J: TRBJ2-1
CDR3: ASSLGTSYSYNEQF

V: TRBV6-5
J: TRBJ1-1
CDR3: ASSYRNYMNTEAF

V: TRBV19
J: TRBJ1-4
CDR3: ASSTRQDATNEKLF

V: TRBV4-3
J: TRBJ1-3
CDR3: ASSQDSGGQGSGNTIY

V: TRBV12-5
J: TRBJ2-4
CDR3: ASGHTGLALFAKNIQY

V: TRBV19
J: TRBJ2-1
CDR3: ASSISTGGEVNEQF

V: TRBV4-1
J: TRBJ2-2
CDR3: ASSPARAGELF

V: TRBV7-9
J: TRBJ2-5
CDR3: ASRPGLAGVETQY

V: TRBV30
J: TRBJ2-3
CDR3: AWSVSASGRGTQY

V: TRBV7-2
J: TRBJ2-5
CDR3: ASSPRGGGEPQY

V: TRBV3-1/TRBV3-2
J: TRBJ1-4
CDR3: ASSPRGGWEKLF

V: TRBV3-1/TRBV3-2
J: TRBJ1-6
CDR3: ASSQGQGNNSPLH

V: TRBV9
J: TRBJ2-1
CDR3: ASSVFGTSLSEQF

V: TRBV7-6
J: TRBJ2-2
CDR3: ASSFDRYTGELF

V: TRBV5-4
J: TRBJ1-1
CDR3: ASSLASGGKTEAF

V: TRBV7-6
J: TRBJ1-4
CDR3: ASSLVANEKLF

V: TRBV28
J: TRBJ2-2
CDR3: ASSPSSGRASGELF

V: TRBV11-3
J: TRBJ2-3
CDR3: ASSLESGRADTQY

V: TRBV6-5
J: TRBJ1-1
CDR3: ASSPGNTEAF

V: TRBV24-1
J: TRBJ2-7
CDR3: ATSPGQSNEQY

V: TRBV14
J: TRBJ2-7
CDR3: ASSQERARGYIYEQY

V: TRBV4-3
J: TRBJ1-3
CDR3: ASSQGQGDSGNTIY

V: TRBV2
J: TRBJ1-1
CDR3: ASGRGQGILAF

V: TRBV19
J: TRBJ1-2
CDR3: ASRIRGYGYT

V: TRBV28
J: TRBJ2-7
CDR3: ASTIGTGGYEQY

V: TRBV2
J: TRBJ2-7
CDR3: ASSITAYEQY

V: TRBV11-3
J: TRBJ1-6
CDR3: ASSSGDARPHNSPLH

V: TRBV5-1
J: TRBJ1-2
CDR3: ASSYSTGNYGYT

V: TRBV7-9
J: TRBJ1-2
CDR3: ASSIRQGAKGGYT

V: TRBV5-4
J: TRBJ2-5
CDR3: ASSTGTGAQETQY

V: TRBV6-4
J: TRBJ2-2
CDR3: ASSDSGTDTGELF

V: TRBV11-2
J: TRBJ2-5
CDR3: ASSLGGSETQY

V: TRBV19
J: TRBJ1-2
CDR3: ATKVGQGVYT

V: TRBV9
J: TRBJ2-3
CDR3: ASSVGGRAGSGTQY

V: TRBV6-5
J: TRBJ1-5
CDR3: ASSTTGVNQPQH